The clone carrying this TCR beta chain was detected only a few times. Its target is not known. These data come from a study of T cells after yellow fever vaccination. Each CDR3 protein is one row after TCRdb ran MiXCR on the 5' RACE reads. The sample includes more than 95,000 distinct CDR3 sequences, 8% to 10% of them seen just once. V was clipped by 2 bases and J by 6 bases, with 14 bases between them. Germline loops: CDR1 SGHTA, CDR2 FQGTGA. The length of the CDR3 is 15 residues. Study observations and caveats: Most clones from primary vaccination were detected again post-booster (around 96% CD4, more than 85% CD8).

This sequence joins TRBV7-3 and TRBJ2-1; D perhaps matches TRBD1 (6 bases). This receptor was taken from a man aged 18 to 35 who received the YFV17D yellow fever vaccine. Specimen: CD8+ T cells sorted from PBMCs, collected on the day of the yellow fever booster vaccination. CDR3 DNA sequence: TGTGCCAGCAGCTTAGAAGGGGGTCAGGGCAATGAGCAGTTCTTC. It is translated as CASSLEGGQGNEQFF.